This T cell receptor (beta chain) was captured in a study of blood T cell repertoires in COVID-19. Turning to the study itself: COVID-19 samples collected from the United States, Italy and Spain covered acute and convalescent phases.

In the source study's methods: Using reference gene primer amplification, nucleated cell counts were estimated. Measured with immunoSEQ multiplex PCR; TCRdb has only the in-frame clones, and not every one. V, J and clone size reflect that table, while D and trimming were determined from the DNA. Of approximately 450,000 clones in the sample, around 90% were seen once. Trimming pared 0 bases from V and 3 bases from J, leaving 21 bases between. CDR3 length equals 19 residues. Per germline, CDR1 SGHVS and CDR2 FNYEAQ. Ten or more counts support this clone. The sample comprised PBMCs or T cells enriched from blood (not recorded which). The rearrangement uses TRBV7-6 and TRBJ2-4; a weak D match, TRBD2 (6 bases). This sequence was found in a woman aged 18-30 years with acute COVID-19. As DNA, the CDR3 is TGTGCCAGCAGCTTAGCTGTTCGAGGGAAGGAGGGCAACAAAAACATTCAGTACTTC. Protein product: CASSLAVRGKEGNKNIQYF.